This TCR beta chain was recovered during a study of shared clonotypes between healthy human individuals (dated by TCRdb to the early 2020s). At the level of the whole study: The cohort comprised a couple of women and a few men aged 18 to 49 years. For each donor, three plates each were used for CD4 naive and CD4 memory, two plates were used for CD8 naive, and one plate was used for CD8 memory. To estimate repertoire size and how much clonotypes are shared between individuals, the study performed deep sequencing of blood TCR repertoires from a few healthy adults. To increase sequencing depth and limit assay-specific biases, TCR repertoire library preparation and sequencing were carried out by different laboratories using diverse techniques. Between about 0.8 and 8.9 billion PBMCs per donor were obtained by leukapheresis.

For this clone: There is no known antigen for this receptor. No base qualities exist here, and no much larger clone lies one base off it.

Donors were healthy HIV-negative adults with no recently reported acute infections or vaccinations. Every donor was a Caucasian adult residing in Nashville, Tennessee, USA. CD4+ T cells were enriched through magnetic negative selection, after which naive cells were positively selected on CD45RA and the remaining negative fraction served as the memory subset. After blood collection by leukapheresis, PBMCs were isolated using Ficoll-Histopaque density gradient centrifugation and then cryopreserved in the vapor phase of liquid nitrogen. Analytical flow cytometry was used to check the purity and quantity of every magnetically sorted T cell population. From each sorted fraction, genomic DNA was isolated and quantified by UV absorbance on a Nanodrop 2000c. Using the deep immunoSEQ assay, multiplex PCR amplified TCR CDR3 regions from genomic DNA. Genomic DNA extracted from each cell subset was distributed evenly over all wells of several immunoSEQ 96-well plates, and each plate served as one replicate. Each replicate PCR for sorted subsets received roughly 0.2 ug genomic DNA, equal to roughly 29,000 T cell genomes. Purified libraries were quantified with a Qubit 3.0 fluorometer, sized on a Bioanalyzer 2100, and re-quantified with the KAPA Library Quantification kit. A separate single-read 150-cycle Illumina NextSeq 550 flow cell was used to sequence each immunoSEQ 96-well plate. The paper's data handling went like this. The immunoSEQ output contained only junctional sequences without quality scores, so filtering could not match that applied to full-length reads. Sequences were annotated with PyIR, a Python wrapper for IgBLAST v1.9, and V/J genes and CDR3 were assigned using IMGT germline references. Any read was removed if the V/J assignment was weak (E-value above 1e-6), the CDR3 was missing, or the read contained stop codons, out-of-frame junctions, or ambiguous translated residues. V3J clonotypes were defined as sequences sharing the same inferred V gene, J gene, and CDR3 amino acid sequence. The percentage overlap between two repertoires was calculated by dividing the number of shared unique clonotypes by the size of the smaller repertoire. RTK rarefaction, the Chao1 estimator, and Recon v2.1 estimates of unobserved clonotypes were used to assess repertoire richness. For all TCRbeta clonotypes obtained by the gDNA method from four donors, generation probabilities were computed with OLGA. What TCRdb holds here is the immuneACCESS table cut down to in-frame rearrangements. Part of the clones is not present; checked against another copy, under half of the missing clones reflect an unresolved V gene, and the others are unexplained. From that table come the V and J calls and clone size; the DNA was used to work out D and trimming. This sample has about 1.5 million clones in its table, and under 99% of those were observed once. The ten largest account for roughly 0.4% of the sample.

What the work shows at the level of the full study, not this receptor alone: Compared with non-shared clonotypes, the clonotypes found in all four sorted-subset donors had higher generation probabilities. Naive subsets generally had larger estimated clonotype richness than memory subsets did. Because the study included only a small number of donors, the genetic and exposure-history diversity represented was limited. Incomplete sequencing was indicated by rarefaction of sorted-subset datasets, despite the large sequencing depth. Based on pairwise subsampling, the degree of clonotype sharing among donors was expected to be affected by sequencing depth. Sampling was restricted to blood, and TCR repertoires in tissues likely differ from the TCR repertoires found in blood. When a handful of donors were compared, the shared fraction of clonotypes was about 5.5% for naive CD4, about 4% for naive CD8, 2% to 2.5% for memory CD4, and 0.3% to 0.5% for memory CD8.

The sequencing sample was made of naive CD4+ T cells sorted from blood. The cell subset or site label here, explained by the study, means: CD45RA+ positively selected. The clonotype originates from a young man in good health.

The DNA sequence is as follows: TGTGCCAGCAGGGCCGCGGGGACAACACACTACGAGCAGTACTTC. Its translation reads: CASRAAGTTHYEQYF. The chain uses TRBV25-1 and TRBJ2-7; the D gene may be TRBD1 or TRBD2, since each aligns over 6 bases. Between the V and J ends, shortened by 6 bases and 3 bases respectively, the junction contains 18 bases. For CDR1 and CDR2, the germline V gene lists MGHDK and SYGVNS. Including cysteine and phenylalanine, the CDR3 has 15 amino acids. This entry keeps only the CDR3 DNA: 45 bases, framed from base 1.